The 13 T cell receptor beta chains presented below share a single source sample, sequenced in a study of blood T cell repertoires in COVID-19. Sequenced by immunoSEQ multiplex PCR; TCRdb stores in-frame clones only, minus some. This table has some 140,000 clones, approximately 84% appearing once. Sequenced: PBMCs or T cells enriched from blood (not recorded which). All receptors come from a man between 35 and 55 years old with acute COVID-19.

The V and J genes are TRBV7-8 and TRBJ2-7; 11 bases are a match to TRBD2. The trim removed 4 bases at V and 1 base at J, leaving 6 bases unmatched. The CDR3 length is 16 residues. CDR1 SGHVS and CDR2 FQNEAQ come from the germline V gene. The DNA of the CDR3 is TGTGCCAGCAGCTCAGCCCTAGCGGGGGGTTCCTACGAGCAGTACTTC. Translated, it gives CASSSALAGGSYEQYF.

The gene calls are TRBV24-1 and TRBJ2-1; 7 bases fit TRBD1. The V gene end was trimmed by 0 bases and the J gene end by 0 bases; junction bases not matched to a gene: 10. Germline CDR1 reads KGHDR; CDR2 reads SFDVKD. CDR3 length: 19 residues. CDR3 sequence reads: CATSDLPRQGSRSYNEQFF. In DNA, the CDR3 is TGTGCCACCAGTGATTTGCCTAGACAGGGCTCCCGCTCCTACAATGAGCAGTTCTTC.

V and J are TRBV28 and TRBJ2-7; D unresolved. Germline assignment: CDR1 MDHEN and CDR2 SYDVKM. Deletions cut 5 bases from V and 6 bases from J, with 14 bases between. The CDR3 extends over 13 amino acids. The CDR3 sequence is CASSPQVGSEQYF. The CDR3 DNA is TGTGCCAGCAGTCCTCAGGTGGGCTCCGAGCAGTACTTC.

V and J are TRBV9 and TRBJ2-2; D is possibly TRBD2 (6 bases). The CDR3 loop spans 15 amino acids. Germline V gene sequence: CDR1 SGDLS, CDR2 YYNGEE. The V end was cut by 4 bases, the J end by 5 bases, with 15 bases between. CDR3 in DNA: TGTGCCAGCAGCCCCCGACTGGCGGGGACCGGGGAGCTGTTTTTT. Translated: CASSPRLAGTGELFF.

The chain's CDR3 is CASSQDSSGLHRTQYF. The CDR3 coding sequence is TGTGCCAGCAGCCAAGACTCCAGCGGATTACATCGGACCCAGTACTTC. The chain has TRBV3-1 (or the pseudogene TRBV3-2) and TRBJ2-5; tentatively, D is TRBD2 (5 bases). This CDR3 contains 16 residues. Germline CDR1 is LGHDT and CDR2 is YNNKEL (reference sequence). The ends were cut back, 0 bases at V and 7 bases at J, with 18 bases in the middle.

V gene TRBV5-4 combines with J gene TRBJ1-4; 8 nucleotides line up with TRBD1. The CDR3 spans 14 residues. V shed 4 bases, J shed 4 bases, and the junction held 3 bases outside the gene matches. Germline V gives CDR1 SGHNT, CDR2 YYREEE (reference sequence). CDR3 protein: CASSKTGDNEKLFF. Written as DNA, the CDR3 is TGTGCCAGCAGCAAGACAGGGGATAATGAAAAACTGTTTTTT.

This clone has more than one count but fewer than ten. The chain is built from TRBV6-2 or TRBV6-3 and TRBJ2-7, with 9 positions matching TRBD1. Germline V lookup: CDR1 MNHEY, CDR2 SVGEGT. J lost 4 bases, V lost 5 bases, and 18 bases had no gene match. The CDR3 spans 18 residues. CDR3 sequence reads: CASSALRGTGWPGYEQYF. Written as DNA, the CDR3 is TGTGCCAGCAGTGCCCTAAGGGGGACAGGGTGGCCAGGATACGAGCAGTACTTC.

In nucleotides, the CDR3 is TGTGCCACCGGGAGGGGACCGAACAACAATGAGCAGTTCTTC. It specifies CATGRGPNNNEQFF. The chain employs TRBV24-1 and TRBJ2-1, with TRBD2 identical over 7 bases. The trim removed 9 bases at V and 5 bases at J, leaving 9 bases unmatched. Germline-derived CDR1 and CDR2 are KGHDR and SFDVKD. CDR3 length: 14 residues.

This chain connects TRBV28 to TRBJ1-6; TRBD1 is a possible D gene (5 bases). CDR3 size: 14 residues. V was trimmed by 4 bases and J by 7 bases, leaving 11 bases between them. Per germline, CDR1 MDHEN and CDR2 SYDVKM. The CDR3 DNA reads as TGTGCCAGCAGTTGGGAGGGGAGCAATTCACCCCTCCACTTT. It translates to CASSWEGSNSPLHF.

The chain is built from TRBV7-9 and TRBJ2-5; 12 nucleotides agree with TRBD2. Trimming at V came to 5 bases and at J to 3 bases, leaving 4 bases not matched to a gene. The CDR3 runs 15 residues. Per the germline V gene, CDR1 is SEHNR and CDR2 is FQNEAQ (reference sequence). This CDR3 is CASSGLAGGEETQYF. CDR3 sequence (DNA): TGTGCCAGCAGCGGCCTAGCGGGGGGGGAAGAGACCCAGTACTTC. Full variable domain (rest looked up from reference TRBV7-9 and TRBJ2-5): DTGVSQNPRHKITKRGQNVTFRCDPISEHNRLYWYRQTLGQGPEFLTYFQNEAQLEKSRLLSDRFSAERPKGSFSTLEIQRTEQGDSAMYLCASSGLAGGEETQYFGPGTRLLVL.

This clone was observed once. Here the CDR3 reads CASSPVAGTGDPYEQYF. CDR3 DNA sequence: TGTGCCAGCAGCCCGGTGGCTGGGACAGGGGACCCCTACGAGCAGTACTTC. V and J are TRBV14 and TRBJ2-7; the match to TRBD1 covers 10 bases. The CDR3 spans 17 residues. Trimming took 4 bases from V and 2 from J; bases not matched to a gene: 11. CDR1 and CDR2 from the germline V gene are SGHDN and FVKESK.

The gene calls are TRBV6-5 and TRBJ2-7, with a weak D call TRBD2 (5 bases). Germline V gene data show CDR1 as MNHEY and CDR2 as SVGAGI. V gave up 6 bases and J gave up 4 bases, with 7 bases separating them. The CDR3 totals 11 residues. This CDR3 reads CASRDSYEQYF. CDR3 DNA: TGTGCCAGCAGGGACTCTTACGAGCAGTACTTC.

This clone occurred once. The V and J genes are TRBV19 and TRBJ1-2; D remains ambiguous. CDR3 length: 13 residues. The germline V gene encodes CDR1 LNHDA and CDR2 SQIVND (reference sequence). Deletions cut 1 base from V and 6 bases from J, with 9 bases between. The CDR3: CASSIAGLNGYTF. For the CDR3, the DNA is TGTGCCAGTAGTATAGCGGGTCTAAATGGCTACACCTTC.